A single sample gave rise to the 24 T cell receptor beta chains below, sequenced in a study of shared clonotypes between healthy human individuals. Sequencing used immunoSEQ multiplex PCR; TCRdb keeps in-frame clones, though not all of them. The table shows about 2 million clones, with less than 95% occurring only once. CD8 cells regarded as naive lacked CD45RO, were positively chosen for CCR7, and omitted terminally differentiated effector memory CD45RA+ cells. The specimen was naive CD8+ T cells sorted from blood. The receptors were sampled from a man between 18 and 29 years old in good health.

The chain employs TRBV7-9 and TRBJ2-7; TRBD2 aligns across 11 bases. After removal of 5 bases from V and 6 bases from J, the junction contained 12 bases not matched to a gene. The CDR3 has 16 residues. Per the germline V gene, CDR1 is SEHNR and CDR2 is FQNEAQ (reference sequence). The CDR3 region is CASSPGGLAGGGEQYF. CDR3 coding DNA: TGTGCCAGCAGCCCAGGGGGGCTAGCGGGAGGTGGCGAGCAGTACTTC.

This clone was observed a single time. This chain links TRBV27 with TRBJ2-7; TRBD1 matches 8 bases. Trimming took 7 bases from V and 7 from J; bases not matched to a gene: 21. Germline values: CDR1 MNHEY, CDR2 SMNVEV (reference sequence). The CDR3 runs 17 residues. The CDR3, as DNA: TGTGCCAGCACCCCTGGGCTCACCGGACAGGGCGCTCGGGAGCAGTACTTC. Protein: CASTPGLTGQGAREQYF.

The chain carries TRBV28 and TRBJ1-2; perhaps TRBD1 as D (6 bases). Trimming cost V 1 base and J 4 bases, with 16 bases left between them. This CDR3 spans 16 amino acids. CDR1 is MDHEN and CDR2 is SYDVKM in the germline V gene. CDR3 in DNA: TGTGCCAGCAGTTTATACAGGGAGAACAACCTCTATGGCTACACCTTC. It codes for CASSLYRENNLYGYTF.

The chain uses TRBV27 and TRBJ2-7, with 11 positions matching TRBD2. CDR3 length: 15 amino acids. In germline, CDR1 is MNHEY, CDR2 SMNVEV (reference sequence). V gave up 8 bases and J gave up 4 bases; unmatched junction bases: 10. CDR3 DNA: TGTGCCAGCGGACTTCCACTAGCGGGAGAGTACGAGCAGTACTTC. Translation gives CASGLPLAGEYEQYF.

CDR3 amino acids: CASSFTRQDLLYEQYF. CDR3 nucleotide sequence: TGTGCCAGCAGCTTTACTCGACAGGACTTGCTCTACGAGCAGTACTTC. This chain joins TRBV5-5 and TRBJ2-7; D might be TRBD1 (6 bases). Germline-derived CDR1 and CDR2 are SGHKS and YYEKEE (reference sequence). Trimming cost V 2 bases and J 3 bases, with 18 bases left between them. The CDR3 has 16 amino acids.

The chain carries TRBV5-6 and TRBJ2-5; D might be TRBD2 (6 bases). V lost 0 bases, J lost 5 bases, and 14 bases lay in between. The CDR3 is made up of 15 amino acids. The germline CDR1 and CDR2 sequences are SGHDT and YYEEEE. CDR3 sequence reads: CASSLEVRAGETQYF. DNA for the CDR3: TGTGCCAGCAGCTTGGAAGTCCGGGCGGGGGAGACCCAGTACTTC.

The V call is TRBV13, the J call TRBJ2-7; D unresolved. V lost 5 bases and J 2 bases, leaving 10 bases between the germline ends. This CDR3 contains 13 residues. Germline-derived CDR1 and CDR2 are PRHDT and FYEKMQ (reference sequence). The CDR3 DNA is TGTGCCAGCAGCCCCCCCTCCGCCTACGAGCAGTACTTC. Its translation: CASSPPSAYEQYF.

The chain joins TRBV28 to TRBJ2-1; 9 bases map to TRBD2. This CDR3 is built from 17 residues. The junction had 9 bases not matched to a gene; V was cut back by 6 bases and J by 0 bases. In germline, CDR1 is MDHEN, CDR2 SYDVKM. CDR3 in amino acids: CASSPGLARSSYNEQFF. CDR3 nucleotide sequence: TGTGCCAGCAGCCCCGGACTAGCGAGGAGCTCCTACAATGAGCAGTTCTTC.

This chain joins TRBV11-2 and TRBJ2-7; D remains ambiguous. Between the trimmed V and J ends, which lost 7 bases and 3 bases, there was a span of 22 bases. Germline CDR1 SGHAT, CDR2 FQNNGV. The CDR3 has 16 residues. DNA of the CDR3: TGTGCCAGCACCATAGACCCGTCCGCTGGGTTCTACGAGCAGTACTTC. This sequence encodes CASTIDPSAGFYEQYF.

Turning to this clone: Other DNA sequences of this sample code for an identical CDR3. This rearrangement joins TRBV6-5 to TRBJ1-1; D unclear. Germline CDR1 and CDR2: MNHEY and SVGAGI. The CDR3 covers 13 residues. V lost 2 bases and J lost 1, with 5 bases in between. The CDR3 spells CASSYTANTEAFF. The CDR3 coding sequence is TGTGCCAGCAGTTACACAGCGAACACTGAAGCTTTCTTT.

This rearrangement joins TRBV9 to TRBJ2-7, with no clear D. The CDR3 consists of 13 residues. Germline V gene lookup returns CDR1 SGDLS and CDR2 YYNGEE. V was pared by 7 bases and J by 0 bases, with 11 bases between. CDR3 DNA: TGTGCCAGCTCGACGTCGAGCTCCTACGAGCAGTACTTC. Amino acid sequence: CASSTSSSYEQYF.

The gene calls are TRBV9 and TRBJ2-5; TRBD1 aligns across 8 bases. The CDR3 totals 15 residues. V was pared by 4 bases and J by 1 base, with 6 bases of the junction left unmatched. Germline CDR1 and CDR2: SGDLS and YYNGEE. The CDR3: CASSPWTGPQETQYF. CDR3 nucleotides: TGTGCCAGCAGCCCCTGGACAGGGCCCCAAGAGACCCAGTACTTC.

The J gene is TRBJ2-7, the V gene TRBV6-6; 8 bases match TRBD2. The CDR3 runs to 15 residues. Trimming took 5 bases from V and 1 from J; bases not matched to a gene: 7. Germline CDR1 MNHNY, CDR2 SVGAGI (reference sequence). The CDR3 here is CASSTLAGPSYEQYF. CDR3 DNA sequence: TGTGCCAGCAGTACCTTAGCGGGACCTTCCTACGAGCAGTACTTC.

CDR3 coding DNA: TGTGCCAGCAGCCTAGACCGGGACACCGGAGGACCGGTCTATAATTCACCCCTCCACTTT. It specifies CASSLDRDTGGPVYNSPLHF. The V call is TRBV14, the J call TRBJ1-6; tentatively, D is TRBD1 (6 bases). This CDR3 has 20 residues. With 4 bases removed from V and 3 bases from J, the gap between germline ends came to 25 bases. Per germline, CDR1 SGHDN and CDR2 FVKESK.

CDR3 nucleotide sequence: TGTGCCAGCAGTGACCAGGGGGGCGATTCACCCCTCCACTTT. The encoded protein is CASSDQGGDSPLHF. V gene TRBV6-1 combines with J gene TRBJ1-6, with 7 bases lining up with TRBD1. This CDR3 is built from 14 residues. Trimming at V came to 3 bases and at J to 8 bases, leaving 4 bases not matched to a gene. Germline CDR1 is MNHNS and CDR2 is SASEGT.

The V call is TRBV6-6, the J call TRBJ1-1; weak D call: TRBD1 (6 bases). Germline V gene lookup returns CDR1 MNHNY and CDR2 SVGAGI (reference sequence). There are 14 residues in the CDR3. V was cut by 2 bases and J by 8 bases, with 15 bases left in between. The chain's CDR3 is CASSYGQGILEAFF. CDR3 nucleotide sequence: TGTGCCAGCAGTTACGGGCAGGGGATCTTGGAAGCTTTCTTT.

The J gene is TRBJ2-5, the V gene TRBV30; 12 bases fit TRBD1. The J call may be faulty, since TRBJ2-7 better matches the DNA end. The V gene's germline CDR1 is GTSNPN and CDR2 SVGIG (reference sequence). This CDR3 comprises 14 residues. The CDR3 DNA sequence: TGTGCCTGGAGCCCGGGACAGGGGGCCAACGAGCAGTACTTC. It encodes CAWSPGQGANEQYF.

V usage is TRBV12-2 and J usage is TRBJ1-2. TRBV12-2 is classified as a pseudogene. The CDR3 runs 14 residues. DNA of the CDR3: TGTGCAAGTCGCCCCGGCAGGGCGGGCTATGGCTACACCTTC. Translated, it gives CASRPGRAGYGYTF.

The rearrangement links TRBV14 to TRBJ2-5; D remains ambiguous. Between the trimmed V and J ends, which lost 0 bases and 0 bases, there was a span of 8 bases. There are 15 residues in the CDR3. CDR1 and CDR2 (germline): SGHDN, FVKESK. CDR3 DNA sequence: TGTGCCAGCAGCCAAGAGAACGAGGACCAAGAGACCCAGTACTTC. It encodes CASSQENEDQETQYF.

The chain combines TRBV9 with TRBJ1-1; D not certain. Germline V gene data show CDR1 as SGDLS and CDR2 as YYNGEE. The germline V and J ends were trimmed by 3 bases and 6 bases, with 9 bases remaining between them. The CDR3 is 12 residues long. The CDR3 sequence: CASSGQGSEAFF. The CDR3 DNA follows: TGTGCCAGCAGCGGACAAGGTTCTGAAGCTTTCTTT.

CDR3 in amino acids: CASSRQGARETQYF. The CDR3 DNA is TGTGCCAGCAGCCGACAGGGGGCGCGGGAGACCCAGTACTTC. The gene calls are TRBV7-9 and TRBJ2-5; TRBD1 matches at 10 bases. Germline trimming cut 5 bases from V and 5 bases from J; bases unmatched to any gene: 5. From germline, CDR1 is SEHNR and CDR2 FQNEAQ (reference sequence). The CDR3 is 14 residues long.

J is TRBJ1-1 and V is TRBV25-1; 10 nucleotides agree with TRBD1. The CDR3 is 14 residues long. The V gene's germline CDR1 is MGHDK and CDR2 SYGVNS. J gave up 4 bases and V 6 bases, and 5 bases lay outside the gene matches. The CDR3 sequence: CASSLGTGATEAFF. The DNA of the CDR3 is TGTGCCAGCAGCTTAGGGACAGGGGCCACTGAAGCTTTCTTT.

The J gene is TRBJ2-3, the V gene TRBV5-1, with 14 nucleotides matching TRBD2. V gave up 0 bases and J gave up 8 bases; unmatched junction bases: 8. The CDR3 sequence is 17 residues long. Germline V gene sequence: CDR1 SGHRS, CDR2 YFSETQ. The CDR3 here is CASSLEGLAGGAGTQYF. The CDR3 nucleotides read TGCGCCAGCAGCTTGGAAGGACTAGCGGGAGGCGCGGGTACGCAGTATTTT.

CDR3 bases: TGTGCCAGCAGTGGGTCGGGACTAGCGGTTCAAGAGACCCAGTACTTC. Translation gives CASSGSGLAVQETQYF. The chain employs TRBV6-1 and TRBJ2-5; 11 nucleotides match TRBD2. The length of the CDR3 is 16 residues. Germline V CDR1 and CDR2: MNHNS, SASEGT. The V gene end was trimmed by 4 bases and the J gene end by 2 bases; junction bases not matched to a gene: 6.